Below, 3 T cell receptor beta chains from the same sample are listed, as sequenced in a study of cytotoxic CD8 clonotypes in ibrutinib-treated CLL. Repertoires were generated with immunoSEQ multiplex PCR, while TCRdb's copy carries only in-frame clones and drops some. This table holds about 300,000 clones, around 69% found once. Sequencing used PBMCs, obtained at disease progression, from a patient treated with ibrutinib. Receptors were obtained from a human donor with chronic lymphocytic leukemia.

A word on this clone: The sample carries other DNA sequences with the same CDR3. CDR3 sequence: CASSSGQGYNEQFF. The CDR3 DNA reads as TGCGCCAGCAGCTCGGGACAGGGGTACAATGAGCAGTTCTTC. The V call is TRBV5-1, the J call TRBJ2-1, with 10 bases identical to TRBD1. The CDR3 is made up of 14 amino acids. Unmatched junction bases numbered 1, after V lost 3 bases and J lost 4 bases. Germline V gene lookup returns CDR1 SGHRS and CDR2 YFSETQ.

The J gene is TRBJ2-3, the V gene TRBV9; 9 bases match TRBD2. Trimming removed 3 bases from V and 5 bases from J; junction bases left unmatched: 13. Per germline, CDR1 SGDLS and CDR2 YYNGEE. The CDR3 runs to 17 residues. CDR3 in DNA: TGTGCCAGCAGCGCCGTCGGCGGGGGGGCTGTCAGAGATACGCAGTATTTT. This encodes CASSAVGGGAVRDTQYF.

This chain joins TRBV15 and TRBJ1-5; unclear D gene. Trimming took off 2 bases at V and 11 bases at J, with 31 bases between the two ends. Germline V gives CDR1 LNHNV, CDR2 YYDKDF (reference sequence). The CDR3 length is 19 residues. For the CDR3, the DNA is TGTGCCACCAGCAGAACCCCTCCGACGGCTCGGTTTTCCAATCAAGCCCAGCATTTT. It yields the protein CATSRTPPTARFSNQAQHF.